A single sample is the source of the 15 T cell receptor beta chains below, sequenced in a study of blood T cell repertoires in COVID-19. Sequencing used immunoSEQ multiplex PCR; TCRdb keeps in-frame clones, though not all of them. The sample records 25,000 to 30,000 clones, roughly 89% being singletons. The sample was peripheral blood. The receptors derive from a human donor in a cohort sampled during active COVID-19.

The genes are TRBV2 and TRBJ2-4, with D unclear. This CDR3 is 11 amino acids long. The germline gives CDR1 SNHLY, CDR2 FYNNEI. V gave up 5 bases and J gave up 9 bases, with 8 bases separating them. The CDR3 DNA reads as TGTGCCAGCAGTACCCCGAGCATTCAGTACTTC. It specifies CASSTPSIQYF.

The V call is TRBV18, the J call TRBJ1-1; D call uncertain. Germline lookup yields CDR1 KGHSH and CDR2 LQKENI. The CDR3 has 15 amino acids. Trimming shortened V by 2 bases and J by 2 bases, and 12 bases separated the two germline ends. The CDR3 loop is CASSPSLDSNTEAFF. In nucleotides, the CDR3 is TGTGCCAGCTCACCATCTCTTGACTCAAACACTGAAGCTTTCTTT.

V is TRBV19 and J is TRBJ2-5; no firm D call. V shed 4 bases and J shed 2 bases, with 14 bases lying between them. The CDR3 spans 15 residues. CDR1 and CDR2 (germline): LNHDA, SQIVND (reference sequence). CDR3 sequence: CASSRVEQPQETQYF. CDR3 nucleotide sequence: TGTGCCAGTAGTAGGGTGGAGCAGCCTCAAGAGACCCAGTACTTC.

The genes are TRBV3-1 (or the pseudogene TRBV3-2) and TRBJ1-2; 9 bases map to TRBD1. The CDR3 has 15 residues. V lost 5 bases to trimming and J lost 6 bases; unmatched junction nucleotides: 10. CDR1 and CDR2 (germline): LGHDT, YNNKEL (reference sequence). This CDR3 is CASSWPGTGSDGYTF. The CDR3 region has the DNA TGTGCCAGCAGCTGGCCCGGGACAGGGTCCGATGGCTACACCTTC.

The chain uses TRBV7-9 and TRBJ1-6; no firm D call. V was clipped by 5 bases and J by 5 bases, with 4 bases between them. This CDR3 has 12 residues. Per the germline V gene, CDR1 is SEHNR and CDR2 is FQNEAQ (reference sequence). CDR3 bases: TGTGCCAGCAGCCAGGATAATTCACCCCTCCACTTT. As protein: CASSQDNSPLHF.

The CDR3 sequence: CASRLGTRDTEAFF. The CDR3, as DNA: TGTGCCAGCAGGCTTGGGACTCGGGACACTGAAGCTTTCTTT. V is TRBV21-1 and J is TRBJ1-1. TRBV21-1 is noted as a pseudogene. CDR3 length: 14 amino acids.

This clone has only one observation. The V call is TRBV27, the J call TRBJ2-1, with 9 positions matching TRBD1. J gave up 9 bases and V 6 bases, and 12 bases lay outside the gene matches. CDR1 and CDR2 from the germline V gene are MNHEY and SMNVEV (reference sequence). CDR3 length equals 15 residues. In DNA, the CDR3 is TGTGCCAGCAGCAGACCTGGACAGGGGAAGGGTGAGCAGTTCTTC. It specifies CASSRPGQGKGEQFF.

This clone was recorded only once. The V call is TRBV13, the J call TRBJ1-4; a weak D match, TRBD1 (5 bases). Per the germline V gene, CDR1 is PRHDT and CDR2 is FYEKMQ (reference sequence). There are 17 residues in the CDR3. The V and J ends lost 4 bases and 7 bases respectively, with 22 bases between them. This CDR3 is CASSSTTGLLDGEKLFF. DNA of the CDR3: TGTGCCAGCAGCTCGACAACGGGACTCCTAGACGGTGAAAAACTGTTTTTT.

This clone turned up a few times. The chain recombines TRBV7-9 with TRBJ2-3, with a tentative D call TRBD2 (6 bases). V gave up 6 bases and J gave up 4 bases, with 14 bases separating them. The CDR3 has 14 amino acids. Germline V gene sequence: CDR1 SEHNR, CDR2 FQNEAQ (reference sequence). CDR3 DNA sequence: TGTGCCAGCAGTAGGACCGGGAGTGCAGATACGCAGTATTTT. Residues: CASSRTGSADTQYF.

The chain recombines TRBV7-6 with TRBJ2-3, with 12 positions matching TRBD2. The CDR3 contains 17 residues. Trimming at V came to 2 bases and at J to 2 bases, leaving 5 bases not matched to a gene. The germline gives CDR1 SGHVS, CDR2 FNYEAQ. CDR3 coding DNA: TGTGCCAGCAGCTTACTAGCGGGGGGGCCAGTCACAGATACGCAGTATTTT. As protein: CASSLLAGGPVTDTQYF.

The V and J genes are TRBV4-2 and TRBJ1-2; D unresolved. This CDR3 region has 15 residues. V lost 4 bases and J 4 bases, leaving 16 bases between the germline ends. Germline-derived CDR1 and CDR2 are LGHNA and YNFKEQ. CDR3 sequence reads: CASSPGPTAGYGYTF. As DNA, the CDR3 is TGTGCCAGCAGCCCCGGACCCACGGCGGGCTATGGCTACACCTTC.

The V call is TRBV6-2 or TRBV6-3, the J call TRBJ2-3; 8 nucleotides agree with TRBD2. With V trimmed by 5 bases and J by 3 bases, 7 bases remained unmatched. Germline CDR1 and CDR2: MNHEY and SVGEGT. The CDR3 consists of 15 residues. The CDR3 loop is CASSDFGRGTDTQYF. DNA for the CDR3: TGTGCCAGCAGTGACTTCGGGAGGGGGACAGATACGCAGTATTTT.

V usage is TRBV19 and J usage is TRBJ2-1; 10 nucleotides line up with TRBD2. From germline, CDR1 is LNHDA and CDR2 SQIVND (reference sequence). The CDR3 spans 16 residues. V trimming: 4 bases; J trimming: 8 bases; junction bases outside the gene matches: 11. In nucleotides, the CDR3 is TGTGCCAGTAGTACCCGCGCTAGCGGGAGCCAGTATGAGCAGTTCTTC. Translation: CASSTRASGSQYEQFF.

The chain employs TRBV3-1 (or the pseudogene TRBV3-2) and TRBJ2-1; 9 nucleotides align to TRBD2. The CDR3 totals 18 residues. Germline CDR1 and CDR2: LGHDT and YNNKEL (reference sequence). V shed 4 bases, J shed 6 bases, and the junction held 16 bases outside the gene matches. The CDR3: CASSPLFSGGREGNEQFF. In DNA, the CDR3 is TGTGCCAGCAGCCCCCTCTTTAGTGGCGGGCGGGAGGGCAATGAGCAGTTCTTC.

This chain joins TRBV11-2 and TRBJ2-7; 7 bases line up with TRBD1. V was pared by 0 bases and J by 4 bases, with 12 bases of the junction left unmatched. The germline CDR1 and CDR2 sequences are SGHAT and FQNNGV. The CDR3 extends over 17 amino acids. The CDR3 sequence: CASSLDRGQQVGYEQYF. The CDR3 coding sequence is TGTGCCAGCAGCTTAGATCGGGGACAGCAGGTGGGTTACGAGCAGTACTTC.